This entry is about one TCR beta chain. Its specificity is unknown. At one end the junction does not follow the germline gene, possibly because of a read error. TCR beta cDNA was prepared out of 500 ng total RNA by means of a constant-region primer. ARM-PCR was slightly modified, and three nested multiplex PCR rounds with it gave rise to the TCR beta libraries. Investigators reported that the first two PCR rounds, at around 10 cycles each, used TRBV1-TRBV30 forward primers with a C-beta reverse primer. TCRdb passed the multiplex PCR reads through MiXCR, listing each CDR3 protein once. Of around 47,000 distinct CDR3 sequences listed, 73% are singletons. This entry is derived from a study of tumor-infiltrating lymphocytes in primary liver carcinoma. Study results and caveats: Tumors and blood were compared for top-250-clone fraction, and tumors had the significantly higher value (p = 0.039).

The CDR3 contains 12 residues. Germline V gene lookup returns CDR1 SGHVS and CDR2 FQNEAQ. Total RNA and DNA came together from 20-30 mg of bulk tissue without cell sorting. Five separate regions of each tumor underwent sampling. Tumor samples all exceeded 80% viable tumor cells. The sequence derives from a middle-aged man with primary liver carcinoma and hepatitis B virus infection. The specimen was liver tumor tissue from sampling region 2. Stated subset: tumor region T2, inferior pole. The chain links TRBV7-8 to TRBJ1-2; D gene unclear. The DNA of the CDR3 is TGTGTCAGCAGCTTCCTTGGGTTTGGCTACACCTTC. Translating gives CVSSFLGFGYTF.